Reported below is one TCR beta chain. Its target is unknown. This sample is part of a study of siplizumab effects on memory and regulatory T cells. Sequencing was performed with immunoSEQ multiplex PCR; in TCRdb, only in-frame clones are kept and a portion is missing. The repertoire includes around 100,000 clones, about 94% of them detected once, and 1% to 1.5% sits in the top ten. Looked up from germline, CDR1 is SGHDT and CDR2 is YYEEEE. Between the trimmed V and J ends, which lost 3 bases and 7 bases, there was a span of 14 bases. This CDR3 is built from 13 residues. Study conclusions and caveats: Tregs proliferating in siplizumab cultures lacked confirmation of their suppressive function.

This chain uses TRBV5-6 with TRBJ2-7; perhaps TRBD1 as D (5 bases). The TCR was taken from a human donor in good health. The sample was non-Treg CD4+ T cells sorted from blood. The DNA for the CDR3 is TGTGCCAGCAGCTGGGGCCGGCTACGGGAGCAGTACTTC. Translation: CASSWGRLREQYF.